Presented here are 20 T cell receptor beta chains from one specimen sequenced in a study of blood T cell repertoires in COVID-19. Repertoires were generated with immunoSEQ multiplex PCR, while TCRdb's copy carries only in-frame clones and drops some. Seen here are 180,000 or so clones, around 89% observed once, and the top ten hold 0.62%. Specimen: peripheral blood. The receptors here all came from a man aged 50 or older with acute or convalescent COVID-19.

The CDR3 sequence: CASSQVRVLAANEQFF. Written as DNA, the CDR3 is TGCGCCAGCAGCCAAGTACGAGTATTAGCGGCCAATGAGCAGTTCTTC. The rearrangement links TRBV4-1 to TRBJ2-1; possible D gene TRBD2, 6 bases. The CDR3 has 16 amino acids. Germline-derived CDR1 and CDR2 are MGHRA and YSYEKL. V gave up 1 base and J gave up 6 bases, with 16 bases separating them.

This rearrangement joins TRBV7-2 to TRBJ1-1, with 9 nucleotides matching TRBD1. The CDR3 runs 14 residues. The germline V gene has CDR1 SGHTA and CDR2 FQGNSA. Germline trimming cut 5 bases from V and 4 bases from J; bases unmatched to any gene: 5. The CDR3 DNA follows: TGTGCCAGCAGCCCACAGGGGGCCGGCACTGAAGCTTTCTTT. This translates into CASSPQGAGTEAFF.

The chain has TRBV15 and TRBJ1-2; D uncertain. The CDR3 loop spans 13 amino acids. Germline V gene data show CDR1 as LNHNV and CDR2 as YYDKDF (reference sequence). V lost 0 bases, J lost 8 bases, and 10 bases lay in between. This CDR3 is CATSRDYARGYTF. The CDR3 nucleotides read TGTGCCACCAGCAGAGATTATGCTCGGGGCTACACCTTC.

CDR3 protein: CASSKGGGLGTQYF. The CDR3 DNA is TGTGCCAGCAGCAAAGGGGGGGGACTGGGGACCCAGTACTTC. V and J are TRBV21-1 and TRBJ2-5; no DNA check was done on the table's D call, TRBD2. TRBV21-1 is assigned pseudogene status. The CDR3 covers 14 residues.

The gene calls are TRBV27 and TRBJ1-2; maybe TRBD1 (6 bases). V lost 6 bases, J lost 5 bases, and 16 bases lay in between. The germline CDR1 and CDR2 sequences are MNHEY and SMNVEV (reference sequence). CDR3 length: 14 residues. CDR3 in amino acids: CASSETGIAYGYTF. The CDR3 DNA reads TGTGCCAGCAGCGAAACAGGGATTGCATATGGCTACACCTTC.

The J gene is TRBJ1-2, the V gene TRBV4-3; a weak D match, TRBD1 (5 bases). Deletions cut 7 bases from V and 5 bases from J, with 14 bases between. CDR1 and CDR2 (germline): LGHNA, YSLEER. The CDR3 sequence is 13 residues long. In DNA, the CDR3 is TGCGCCAGCACCGCGACGGGGGAGTATGGCTACACCTTC. Amino acid sequence: CASTATGEYGYTF.

This clone turned up a few times. The chain carries TRBV19 and TRBJ1-5; 7 positions agree with TRBD1. This CDR3 has 15 amino acids. Trimming cost V 7 bases and J 1 base; bases outside gene matches: 7. Germline V gene lookup returns CDR1 LNHDA and CDR2 SQIVND (reference sequence). The CDR3 is CASTLTGLSNQPQHF. The CDR3 DNA reads as TGTGCCAGTACCCTGACAGGGCTCAGCAATCAGCCCCAGCATTTT.

V and J are TRBV29-1 and TRBJ2-2; 8 bases fit TRBD2. The length of the CDR3 is 15 residues. Per germline, CDR1 SQVTM and CDR2 ANQGSEA. Trimming removed 3 bases from V and 4 bases from J; junction bases left unmatched: 7. CDR3 bases: TGCAGCGTTGAGGGAGGGGCGGGAGGCACCGGGGAGCTGTTTTTT. Translation gives CSVEGGAGGTGELFF.

The CDR3 sequence: CASTSAYEQYV. The CDR3 DNA follows: TGTGCCAGCACCTCGGCCTACGAGCAGTACGTC. The rearrangement joins TRBV28 to TRBJ2-7; no clear D gene. CDR3 length: 11 amino acids. Germline CDR1 MDHEN, CDR2 SYDVKM. Trimming took off 7 bases at V and 2 bases at J, with 6 bases between the two ends.

Concerning this clone itself: Other DNA sequences from this sample encode an identical CDR3 as well. The chain recombines TRBV30 with TRBJ1-1; D is unresolved. The V gene's germline CDR1 is GTSNPN and CDR2 SVGIG (reference sequence). Trimming shortened V by 0 bases and J by 0 bases, and 5 bases separated the two germline ends. The CDR3 loop spans 13 amino acids. CDR3 bases: TGTGCCTGGAGTGTACAATTGAACACTGAAGCTTTCTTT. This codes for CAWSVQLNTEAFF.

This rearrangement joins TRBV7-8 to TRBJ2-7; D perhaps matches TRBD2 (5 bases). Trimming took off 1 base at V and 5 bases at J, with 12 bases between the two ends. The germline V gene has CDR1 SGHVS and CDR2 FQNEAQ. The CDR3 is 14 amino acids. CDR3 protein: CASSLGTGIHEQYF. The CDR3 bases are TGTGCCAGCAGCTTAGGGACGGGGATCCACGAGCAGTACTTC.

This chain uses TRBV12-3 or TRBV12-4 with TRBJ2-4; TRBD2 aligns across 7 bases. The CDR3 is made up of 13 amino acids. J gave up 1 base and V 7 bases, and 1 base lay outside the gene matches. CDR3 DNA: TGTGCCAGCACCGGGGGGGCCAAAAACATTCAGTACTTC. Its translation is CASTGGAKNIQYF.

The chain recombines TRBV28 with TRBJ1-2; 8 bases map to TRBD1. Germline V lookup: CDR1 MDHEN, CDR2 SYDVKM. The trim removed 10 bases at V and 5 bases at J, leaving 6 bases unmatched. This CDR3 comprises 12 residues. In nucleotides, the CDR3 is TGTGCCACCCTAGGACAGGGTTATGGCTACACCTTC. Its translation is CATLGQGYGYTF.

This chain connects TRBV20-1 to TRBJ2-1; D gene uncertain. Trimming took off 0 bases at V and 9 bases at J, with 6 bases between the two ends. Germline-derived CDR1 and CDR2 are DFQATT and SNEGSKA (reference sequence). The CDR3 is 11 residues long. In DNA form, the CDR3 reads TGCAGTGCTAGAGATGCACTTGAGCAGTTCTTC. Translated, it gives CSARDALEQFF.

The chain joins TRBV28 to TRBJ2-1; the D gene is possibly TRBD2 (6 bases). Trimming shortened V by 8 bases and J by 2 bases, and 16 bases separated the two germline ends. CDR3 size: 15 residues. Per the germline V gene, CDR1 is MDHEN and CDR2 is SYDVKM. CDR3 nucleotide sequence: TGTGCCAGCGGGTTAGCTGGGGGGACCTACAATGAGCAGTTCTTC. This sequence encodes CASGLAGGTYNEQFF.

The chain couples TRBV19 to TRBJ1-3; no clear D. This CDR3 contains 16 residues. In germline, CDR1 is LNHDA, CDR2 SQIVND (reference sequence). V was cut by 4 bases and J by 3 bases, with 16 bases left in between. CDR3 sequence (DNA): TGTGCCAGTAGTACAGGATATACATTGGGTGGAAACACCATATATTTT. This codes for CASSTGYTLGGNTIYF.

This rearrangement joins TRBV15 to TRBJ2-5; D is uncertain. Trimming took off 0 bases at V and 1 base at J, with 9 bases between the two ends. This CDR3 is built from 15 residues. Germline V gene sequence: CDR1 LNHNV, CDR2 YYDKDF (reference sequence). CDR3 amino acids: CATSRDRASQETQYF. DNA for the CDR3: TGTGCCACCAGCAGAGATCGTGCGAGCCAAGAGACCCAGTACTTC.

The rearrangement joins TRBV11-2 to TRBJ2-2, with TRBD1 as a possible D gene (5 bases). This CDR3 is built from 14 residues. V was pared by 0 bases and J by 5 bases, with 7 bases between. Per the germline V gene, CDR1 is SGHAT and CDR2 is FQNNGV. The DNA for the CDR3 is TGTGCCAGCAGCTTAGATTCAGGGACCGGGGAGCTGTTTTTT. It codes for CASSLDSGTGELFF.

This chain uses TRBV5-4 with TRBJ2-1, with 8 bases aligning to TRBD2. The length of the CDR3 is 15 residues. V lost 3 bases and J lost 0; bases outside the gene matches: 2. Germline CDR1 is SGHNT and CDR2 is YYREEE (reference sequence). The DNA for the CDR3 is TGTGCCAGCAGCTGGAGCGGGAGCTCCTACAATGAGCAGTTCTTC. Its translation: CASSWSGSSYNEQFF.

This sequence joins TRBV28 and TRBJ2-5; 11 bases match TRBD1. Germline V gives CDR1 MDHEN, CDR2 SYDVKM. The CDR3 has 13 residues. After removal of 6 bases from V and 5 bases from J, the junction contained 2 bases not matched to a gene. This CDR3 reads CASRGQGVETQYF. Written as DNA, the CDR3 is TGTGCCAGCAGGGGACAGGGGGTCGAGACCCAGTACTTC.